This T cell receptor beta chain is from a study of T cell changes during pregnancy in multiple sclerosis. In germline, CDR1 is SGHTA, CDR2 FQGNSA. The CDR3 length is 15 residues. The V segment lost 5 bases and the J segment 9 bases; nucleotides outside the gene matches: 11. This clone occurred a few times. Libraries were prepared by immunoSEQ multiplex PCR; TCRdb keeps only in-frame clonotypes and omits some of them. The sample carries roughly 53,000 clones, 85% to 95% recorded once. The sample in question was CD4+ T cells from peripheral blood mononuclear cells, obtained in the third trimester of pregnancy. This rearrangement joins TRBV7-2 to TRBJ2-1, with TRBD1 identical over 9 bases. This receptor was identified in a female donor with multiple sclerosis, enrolled in a pregnancy study. As DNA, the CDR3 is TGTGCCAGCAGCCCGCGGACAGGGGAGGCCCTTGAGCAGTTCTTC. It specifies CASSPRTGEALEQFF.